This T cell receptor (beta chain) was identified during a study of CD8+CD57+ T cells in acquired aplastic anemia. The overall study: Mean yield of DNA from sorted CD4+ and CD8+ cells was 3 to 3.5 ug.

Genomic DNA served as template for TCR beta VDJ and CDR3 profiling. A single record per CDR3 protein comes from TCRdb applying MiXCR to the reads. The data contain about 160,000 distinct CDR3 sequences, about two thirds of them singletons. Flow cytometry had shown expanded CD8+CD57+ cells in the patients chosen for sequencing. V lost 7 bases and J lost 4, with 15 bases in between. Germline lookup yields CDR1 SGHTS and CDR2 YDEGEE. The CDR3 is 13 amino acids. This clonotype was sampled from a human donor with aplastic anemia. The chain carries TRBV5-8 and TRBJ2-7, with D maybe TRBD1 (6 bases). Material for sequencing was sorted CD4+, CD8+, or CD8+CD57+ T cells (not recorded which) from PBMCs. DNA for the CDR3: TGTGCCAGCGCTCCCGGGACATCTTACGAGCAGTACTTC. Its translation: CASAPGTSYEQYF. The full variable domain, in which reference TRBV5-8 and TRBJ2-7 provide the parts outside the CDR3, is EAGVTQSPTHLIKTRGQQATLRCSPISGHTSVYWYQQALGLGLQFLLWYDEGEERNRGNFPPRFSGRQFPNYSSELNVNALELEDSALYLCASAPGTSYEQYFGPGTRLTVT.